This TCR beta chain was profiled in a study of T cells in Graves' hyperthyroidism and ophthalmopathy (dated by TCRdb to between 2018 and 2021). Context from the whole study: Peripheral blood was sampled at the time of initial diagnosis, prior to any treatment. For training and testing, the 100 patients in the discovery cohort were randomly divided in a 7:3 ratio. Prospective prediction of ophthalmopathy was tested in an independent validation cohort of some 20 hyperthyroidism patients and some 17 patients who later progressed to ophthalmopathy. According to the paper, TCR Vbeta CDR3 sequencing was carried out on approximately 140 peripheral blood samples, which came from over 40 ophthalmopathy, around 74 hyperthyroidism and about 17 progressor patients. Following sampling, methimazole starting at 30 mg daily was given to hyperthyroidism patients, and high-dose intravenous methylprednisolone was given to ophthalmopathy patients. To identify distinguishing TCR V-J signatures, a discovery cohort of 95 to 100 patients was used, comprising 40 to 45 with Graves' ophthalmopathy and around 60 with stable Graves' hyperthyroidism. In about 6 Graves' hyperthyroidism patients, the study also compared T-cell repertoires from thyroid tissue with T-cell repertoires from blood. Broader findings and caveats from the paper: Ophthalmopathy was separated from stable hyperthyroidism by a 13 V-J signature model, with about 86% sensitivity and approximately 81% specificity obtained in cross-validation and 80%/75% obtained in testing. Most expanded thyroid clonotypes (frequency above 0.001) were also detected in blood, a finding suggesting that blood repertoires may reflect thyroid immune responses. In validation, the model predicted progression to ophthalmopathy a median of about 5.9 months before onset, with roughly 70% sensitivity and around 76% specificity. No statistical method was used to set the sample size in advance, and investigators knew the group allocation.

Including the terminal cysteine and phenylalanine, the CDR3 comprises 17 residues. Of the read, only the CDR3 DNA is kept; its 51 bases are in frame from base 1. CDR1 and CDR2, looked up from the germline V gene (reference sequence), are DFQATT and SNEGSKA. V and J are truncated by 0 bases and 2 bases respectively, leaving an intervening sequence of 19 bases. This clonotype was detected a few times. Its binding antigen is unknown. It has no much larger one-base neighbor in the sample; base qualities were not kept. Hyperthyroidism patients were newly diagnosed, with disease duration under 2 months, and aged 18 to 65 years. Patients with uncontrolled infections, other autoimmune diseases, pregnancy or lactation were excluded. Diagnoses relied on clinical symptoms, serum thyroxine and TRAb, thyroid ultrasound and orbital computed tomography. Blood from progressor patients was drawn when they were first diagnosed with hyperthyroidism, before any ophthalmopathy symptoms appeared. PBMCs were separated from roughly 9.3 ml of fresh peripheral blood using Ficoll-Paque density gradient centrifugation. Progressor patients were defined as those initially diagnosed with Graves' hyperthyroidism in whom ophthalmopathy developed during follow-up. Total RNA was extracted with Trizol reagent, and quality was checked on an Agilent 2100 Bioanalyzer.

The TCR beta CDR3 regions were amplified from RNA transcripts. The first round of RT-PCR for the TCR CDR3 was performed with the HTBI primer set and the Qiagen OneStep RT-PCR kit. Libraries were constructed in a second round of multiplex PCR, after which size selection and purification were performed. The libraries were sequenced on an Illumina HiSeq2000 using paired-end 100 bp reads. In the paper's pipeline: SOAPnuke was used to process the raw data, removing reads that contained adapters or uncalled bases, had a mean Phred below 15, or lacked an exact match to the constant primer or identifier. COPE v1.2.5 was used to merge high-quality paired reads, and clonotypes were defined as unique nucleotide sequences. MiTCR v1.1 was used to align clonotypes to the IMGT TRBV, TRBD and TRBJ reference segments. Only V-J combinations with frequency above 0.0001, covering 99% to 99.2% of repertoires, were analysed. The TCS score was defined as the ratio of F50 (clonal expansion) to E x V (chaos), calculated using BLOSUM62-based TCRdist between CDR3 peptides within each V-J. Welch's t-statistics and random forest reduced 500 to 650 V-J features to 13, which were used in a naive Bayes classifier (R e1071). TCRdb reprocessing: public reads trimmed at Q25 with fastp, clones called with MiXCR, in-frame beta chains kept. All rows with the same CDR3 protein become a single entry with the most common DNA and genes. The authors' filters were not applied to this entry. The sample table contains some 600,000 distinct CDR3 sequences; only one count was recorded for around 13% of them. Together, the top ten hold 5.5% to 7.5% of the sample.

The sequenced material came from blood. This receptor chain uses TRBV20-1 and TRBJ2-5, and possibly TRBD2, on 6 matching bases. The clonotype was recovered from a woman aged 25 to 39 with Graves' hyperthyroidism that later progressed to Graves' ophthalmopathy. The nucleotides are TGCAGTGCTAGAGAAAGGCTAGCGCCAAGACCACAAGAGACCCAGTACTTC. Its amino acids are CSARERLAPRPQETQYF.